This is a list of T cell receptor beta chains from one sample in a study of breast tumors, draining lymph nodes, adjacent tissues. TCRdb independently ran MiXCR on the multiplex PCR reads; one entry per CDR3 protein. This sample has approximately 130,000 distinct CDR3 sequences, with about 20% found just once. The sequencing input was axillary lymph node tissue. The receptors originated from a female donor with breast cancer. Some clones in this sample may be carry-over from other donors' samples. The CDR3 runs from the conserved cysteine through the conserved F or W. The order of the fields is D gene, V gene, clone size, J gene, CDR3 protein, CDR3 DNA. D genes are given only for firm matches. Clone size is stated in some rows and not others, as once, few, many or a class when expanded.

-	TRBV10-2	many	TRBJ2-1	CASSVRNEQFF	TGCGCCAGCAGTGTTCGCAATGAGCAGTTCTTC
-	TRBV10-3	many	TRBJ1-3	CAISDNISGNTIYF	TGTGCCATCAGTGATAACATCTCTGGAAACACCATATATTTT
-	TRBV7-9	many	TRBJ2-7	CASSFPGRPEQYF	TGTGCCAGCAGCTTTCCCGGGAGACCCGAGCAGTACTTC
-	TRBV27	many	TRBJ1-2	CASSTTGRGYGYTF	TGTGCCAGCAGTACGACAGGCAGGGGCTATGGCTACACCTTC
-	TRBV20-1	many	TRBJ2-3	CSASPTVSTDTQYF	TGCAGTGCTAGCCCGACAGTTAGCACAGATACGCAGTATTTT
-	TRBV7-9	many	TRBJ2-5	CASSLGSGMETQYF	TGTGCCAGCAGCTTAGGGTCTGGGATGGAGACCCAGTACTTC
TRBD2	TRBV2	many	TRBJ2-7	CASPSGPGRVQREQYF	TGTGCCAGCCCCTCCGGGCCGGGGAGGGTCCAGCGAGAGCAGTACTTC
TRBD1	TRBV5-4	many	TRBJ2-1	CASSLRQGAYNEQFF	TGTGCCAGCAGCTTGCGACAGGGCGCCTACAATGAGCAGTTCTTC
-	TRBV7-2	many	TRBJ2-1	CASSPRDPRSGLFF	TGTGCCAGCAGCCCCCGGGACCCGCGTTCGGGTTTGTTCTTC
-	TRBV5-1	many	TRBJ2-7	CASSLELAKAYEQYF	TGCGCCAGCAGCTTGGAACTAGCCAAGGCCTACGAGCAGTACTTC
-	TRBV11-3	many	TRBJ2-1	CASSLGVGGEQFF	TGTGCCAGCAGCTTAGGGGTGGGAGGAGAGCAGTTCTTC
-	TRBV6-2/TRBV6-3	-	TRBJ1-2	CASKEGVRGYTF	TGTGCCAGCAAGGAGGGCGTGAGGGGCTACACCTTC
-	TRBV15	many	TRBJ1-4	CATSRGQREEKLFF	TGTGCCACCAGCAGAGGACAAAGGGAAGAAAAACTGTTTTTT
-	TRBV2	many	TRBJ2-2	CASSDRRITGELFF	TGTGCCAGCAGTGATCGGCGGATCACCGGGGAGCTGTTTTTT
TRBD1	TRBV7-8	few	TRBJ2-4	CASSRLGPGQGGKNIQYF	TGTGCCAGCAGCCGCCTTGGACCGGGACAGGGGGGTAAAAACATTCAGTACTTC
-	TRBV5-1	few	TRBJ2-7	CASSLGGTTYGQYF	TGCGCCAGCAGCTTGGGTGGGACCACCTACGGGCAGTACTTC
-	TRBV5-6	many	TRBJ2-5	CASSLETGGARETQYF	TGTGCCAGCAGCTTGGAAACAGGGGGGGCTCGAGAGACCCAGTACTTC
-	TRBV20-1	many	TRBJ1-6	CSARDFGGRALHF	TGCAGTGCTAGAGATTTCGGGGGGCGGGCCCTCCACTTT
-	TRBV11-2	-	TRBJ2-2	CASSLDPDKGKIPRRGELFF	TGTGCCAGCAGCTTAGACCCTGACAAGGGAAAGATCCCGCGGCGCGGGGAGCTGTTTTTT
-	TRBV3-1	many	TRBJ1-2	CASSQDLGGDGYTF	TGTGCCAGCAGCCAAGATCTAGGGGGTGATGGCTACACCTTC
-	TRBV20-1	many	TRBJ2-5	CSASPFSETQYF	TGCAGTGCTAGCCCCTTCTCAGAGACCCAGTACTTC
-	TRBV19	many	TRBJ2-2	CASSLGRYTGELFF	TGTGCCAGTAGTCTTGGGAGGTACACCGGGGAGCTGTTTTTT